Sequencing of this T cell receptor (beta chain) was carried out in a study of T-cell reconstitution after alpha-beta-depleted transplantation in children. TCRbeta library construction was performed incorporating unique molecular identifiers. TCRdb recomputed calls from the PCR reads with MiXCR, one row per CDR3 protein. The data contain about 280,000 distinct CDR3 sequences, around a tenth of them singletons. In its sample, this clonotype was seen many times. Its antigen is still unknown. Notes on the study in general: Reportedly, roughly two months post-transplant, alpha-beta T cells arose from several hundred expanded graft clones. Once a year had passed after transplant, T-cell counts and diversity came mostly from newly produced T cells.

Source: peripheral blood, taken 180 days after TCRalphabeta/CD19-depleted stem cell transplant. The clonotype was recovered from a male patient aged 2 to 9 who had a stem cell transplant for chronic granulomatous disease, so the T cells may come from the graft donor.

The CDR3: CAISKEKGTDTQYF. DNA of the CDR3: TGTGCCATCAGCAAAGAGAAAGGGACAGATACGCAGTATTTT. This chain connects TRBV10-3 to TRBJ2-3, with D hard to call. CDR1 is ENHRY and CDR2 is SYGVKD in the germline V gene. V lost 6 bases to trimming and J lost 3 bases, with 13 bases between them. CDR3 length equals 14 residues.